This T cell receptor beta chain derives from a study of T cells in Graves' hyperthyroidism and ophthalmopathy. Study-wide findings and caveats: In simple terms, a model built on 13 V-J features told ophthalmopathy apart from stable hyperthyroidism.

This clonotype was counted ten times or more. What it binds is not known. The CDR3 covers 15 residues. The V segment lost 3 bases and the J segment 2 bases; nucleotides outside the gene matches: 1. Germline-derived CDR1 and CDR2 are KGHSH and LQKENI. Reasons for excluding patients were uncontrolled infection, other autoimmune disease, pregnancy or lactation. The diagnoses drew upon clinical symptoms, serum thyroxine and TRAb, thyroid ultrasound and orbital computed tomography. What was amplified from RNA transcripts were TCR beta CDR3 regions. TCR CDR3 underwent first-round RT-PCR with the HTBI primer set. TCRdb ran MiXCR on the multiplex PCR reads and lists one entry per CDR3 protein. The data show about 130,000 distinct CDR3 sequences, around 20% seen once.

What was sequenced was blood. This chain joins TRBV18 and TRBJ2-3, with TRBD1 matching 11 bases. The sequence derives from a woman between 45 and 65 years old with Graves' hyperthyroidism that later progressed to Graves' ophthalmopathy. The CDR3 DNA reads TGTGCCAGCTCACCGGACAGGGGGCACACAGATACGCAGTATTTT. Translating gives CASSPDRGHTDTQYF.